These T cell receptor beta chains were read from a single sample in a study of CD8+ T cells in alopecia areata. TCRdb's table, derived via immunoSEQ multiplex PCR, lists solely in-frame clones and lacks some. The sample records about 69,000 clones, roughly 60% being singletons. The sequencing here drew on CD8+ T cells sorted from blood, taken at week 0. These receptors came from a human donor with alopecia areata. The CDR3 runs from the conserved cysteine through the conserved F or W.

TRBV5-1	TRBJ1-6	CASSLSDPYNSPLHF
TRBV2	TRBJ1-1	CASTGIMNTEAFF
TRBV7-2	TRBJ2-5	CASSFWTSGETQYF
TRBV23-1	TRBJ1-5	CASRRTGGRQPQHF
TRBV27	TRBJ2-5	CASSFVAGQETQYF
TRBV7-7	TRBJ2-1	CASSPGAQGEEQFF
TRBV29-1	TRBJ1-4	CSVAGRATDATNEKLFF
TRBV29-1	TRBJ2-7	CSASASTGVYEQYF
TRBV7-9	TRBJ1-2	CASSLSTSGYTF
TRBV25-1	TRBJ2-7	CASSESGGYEQYF
TRBV7-9	TRBJ1-2	CASSHPTGTLNYGYTF
TRBV11-2	TRBJ1-2	CASSPTPQGADGYTF
TRBV14	TRBJ2-3	CASSHPRGDTDTQYF
TRBV5-1	TRBJ1-2	CASRAEGNYGYTF
TRBV7-8	TRBJ2-1	CASSLRPGLAIIEQFF
TRBV30	TRBJ2-2	CAWSVGSTGELFF
TRBV4-1	TRBJ2-3	CASSQDIASDTQYF
TRBV4-1	TRBJ2-3	CASSQDTASTDTQYF
TRBV7-3	TRBJ2-2	CASSLLGDNGELFF
TRBV6-4	TRBJ2-6	CASSMTGTSGANVLTF
TRBV7-3	TRBJ2-3	CASAAGGGTQYF
TRBV7-3	TRBJ2-1	CASSSTGLAAINEQFF
TRBV4-3	TRBJ2-6	CASSLTRGSGANVLTF
TRBV2	TRBJ2-1	CASTGTSETYLDNEQFF